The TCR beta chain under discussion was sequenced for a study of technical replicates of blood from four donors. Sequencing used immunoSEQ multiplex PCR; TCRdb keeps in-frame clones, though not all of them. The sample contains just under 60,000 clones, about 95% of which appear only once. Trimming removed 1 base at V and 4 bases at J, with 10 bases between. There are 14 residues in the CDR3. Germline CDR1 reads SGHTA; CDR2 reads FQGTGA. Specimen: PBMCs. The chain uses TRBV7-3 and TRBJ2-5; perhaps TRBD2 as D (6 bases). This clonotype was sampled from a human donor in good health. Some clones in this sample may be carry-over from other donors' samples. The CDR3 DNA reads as TGTGCCAGCAGCTTAAGCGGGAAGTCAGAGACCCAGTACTTC. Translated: CASSLSGKSETQYF.